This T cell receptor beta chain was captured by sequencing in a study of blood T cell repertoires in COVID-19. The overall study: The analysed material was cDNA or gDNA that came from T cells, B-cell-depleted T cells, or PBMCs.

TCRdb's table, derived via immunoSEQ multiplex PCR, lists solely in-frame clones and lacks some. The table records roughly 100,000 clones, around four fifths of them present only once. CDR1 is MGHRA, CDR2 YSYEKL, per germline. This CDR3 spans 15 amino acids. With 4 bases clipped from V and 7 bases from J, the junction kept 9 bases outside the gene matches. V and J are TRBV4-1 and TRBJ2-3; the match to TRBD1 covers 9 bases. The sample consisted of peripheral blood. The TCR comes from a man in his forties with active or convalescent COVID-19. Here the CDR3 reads CASSPEQGARNTQYF. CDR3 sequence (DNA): TGCGCCAGCAGCCCGGAACAGGGGGCTCGAAATACGCAGTATTTT.